The text below deals with one T cell receptor (beta chain). Antigen: not known. The same CDR3 is also encoded by other DNA sequences in this sample. This sample was taken from a study of cytomegalovirus exposure and HLA in healthy donors. V lost 0 bases and J 5 bases, leaving 7 bases between the germline ends. Per the germline V gene, CDR1 is GTSNPN and CDR2 is SVGIG (reference sequence). This CDR3 spans 12 amino acids. Findings of the study overall: A missense variant in DCLRE1C was later tied to TCR beta V- and J-gene trimming. Overall, some 160 TCR beta chains were annotated as cytomegalovirus-associated. Donor immune exposure was known only as CMV serostatus. Researchers left out some V segments, among them TRBV6-2 and TRBV6-3, as indistinguishable.

The PCR had 60 Vbeta and 13 Jbeta primers. Using immunoSEQ multiplex PCR, the repertoire was profiled, and TCRdb retains in-frame clones only, with some absent. The sample consists of 200,000 to 300,000 clones, roughly 82% of them appearing once. Specimen: PBMCs. The gene calls are TRBV30 and TRBJ1-2; D not certain. This receptor was taken from a woman aged 40 to 49 in good health and CMV-seropositive. The CDR3 region has the DNA TGTGCCTGGAGTGTTGGAGGGTATGGCTACACCTTC. As protein: CAWSVGGYGYTF.